Listed below are T cell receptor beta chains from one sample, sequenced in a study of long-term antiretroviral therapy in people with HIV. This table comes from immunoSEQ multiplex PCR, and its TCRdb copy is limited to in-frame clones, with some not included. The sample includes 29,000 or so clones, 95% seen only once; the top ten take over 7%. The source material was unsorted PBMCs, sampled 5.3 years after starting antiretroviral therapy. The receptors come from a young man with HIV. CDR3s include the opening cysteine and the closing phenylalanine or tryptophan. The D gene is left open where the match is weak. Size is stated for part of the rows, as once, few or many counts, or as a class when the clone is expanded.

cdr3_aa,cdr3_nt,v_call,d_call,j_call,clone_size
CASSSRVIAGASYEQYF,TGTGCCAGCAGCTCTCGAGTAATAGCGGGAGCCAGCTACGAGCAGTACTTC,TRBV7-8,TRBD2,TRBJ2-7,NA
CAWSPPWGQITDTQYF,TGTGCCTGGAGTCCTCCCTGGGGACAGATCACAGATACGCAGTATTTT,TRBV30,TRBD1,TRBJ2-3,NA
CASPIPEGGGYTF,TGTGCCAGCCCCATTCCGGAGGGGGGGGGCTACACCTTC,TRBV2,NA,TRBJ1-2,NA
CASSGSLLAGVVNEQFF,TGTGCCAGCAGCGGGTCTCTGCTAGCGGGAGTAGTCAATGAGCAGTTCTTC,TRBV9,TRBD2,TRBJ2-1,NA
CASSLSTGTDWGYTF,TGTGCCAGCAGCTTATCGACTGGGACCGACTGGGGCTACACCTTC,TRBV7-9,NA,TRBJ1-2,NA
CASSASAEPQHF,TGTGCCAGCAGTGCGTCGGCTGAGCCCCAGCATTTT,TRBV2,NA,TRBJ1-5,NA
CASSGLAQHEQYF,TGTGCCAGCTCGGGACTAGCGCAACACGAGCAGTACTTC,TRBV7-8,TRBD2,TRBJ2-7,few
CASRQTNEKLFF,TGTGCCAGCAGACAGACCAATGAAAAACTGTTTTTT,TRBV6-1,NA,TRBJ1-4,NA
CASSEGGGDNEQFF,TGTGCCAGCAGTGAGGGAGGGGGAGACAATGAGCAGTTCTTC,TRBV6-4,NA,TRBJ2-1,NA
CASSQDGRALHF,TGTGCCAGCAGCCAGGACGGTCGGGCCCTCCACTTT,TRBV9,NA,TRBJ1-6,NA
CASSPQVNQPQHF,TGTGCCAGTAGCCCACAGGTCAATCAGCCCCAGCATTTT,TRBV19,NA,TRBJ1-5,NA
CASSLGGQGSYEQYF,TGCGCCAGCAGCCTAGGGGGGCAGGGGTCCTACGAGCAGTACTTC,TRBV4-1,NA,TRBJ2-7,NA
CSTQTGGGTEAFF,TGCAGCACACAAACAGGGGGCGGCACTGAAGCTTTCTTT,TRBV29-1,TRBD1,TRBJ1-1,once
CASSYGEGYNEQFF,TGTGCCAGTAGTTACGGGGAGGGATACAATGAGCAGTTCTTC,TRBV19,TRBD2,TRBJ2-1,NA
CASSLSGRDEKLFF,TGTGCCAGCAGTTTATCAGGGAGAGATGAAAAACTGTTTTTT,TRBV28,NA,TRBJ1-4,NA
CASSLGLADETQYF,TGCGCCAGCAGCTTGGGCTTAGCGGACGAGACCCAGTACTTC,TRBV5-1,NA,TRBJ2-5,NA
CARGQGVRELFF,TGTGCCAGAGGACAGGGAGTACGGGAGCTGTTTTTT,TRBV7-9,TRBD1,TRBJ2-2,NA
CASSRSYSYGYTF,TGCGCCAGCAGCCGGTCATATAGTTATGGCTACACCTTC,TRBV4-1,NA,TRBJ1-2,NA
CASSPGTGILSSGANVLTF,TGTGCCAGCAGCCCTGGGACAGGGATATTAAGCTCTGGGGCCAACGTCCTGACTTTC,TRBV13,TRBD1,TRBJ2-6,NA
CASSLDHSGGRGTQYF,TGTGCCAGCAGCTTAGATCACAGCGGGGGGCGTGGGACCCAGTACTTC,TRBV11-2,TRBD2,TRBJ2-5,NA
CASSPTGVGGNQPQHF,TGTGCCAGCAGCCCTACAGGGGTTGGGGGCAATCAGCCCCAGCATTTT,TRBV7-8,TRBD1,TRBJ1-5,once
CASSLNPAGFGGYTF,TGTGCCAGCAGCTTAAACCCCGCCGGTTTCGGCGGCTACACCTTC,TRBV7-3,NA,TRBJ1-2,NA
CSVERKMNTEAFF,TGCAGCGTTGAAAGAAAGATGAACACTGAAGCTTTCTTT,TRBV29-1,NA,TRBJ1-1,NA
CASHWTSGGGKETQYF,TGCGCCAGCCATTGGACTAGCGGGGGGGGGAAAGAGACCCAGTACTTC,TRBV5-1,TRBD2,TRBJ2-5,NA
CASSLGQGHSGNTIYF,TGTGCCAGCAGCTTGGGGCAGGGCCACTCTGGAAACACCATATATTTT,TRBV5-6,NA,TRBJ1-3,NA
CASSIVGGEVLNEQFF,TGTGCCAGTAGTATAGTTGGGGGGGAAGTATTAAATGAGCAGTTCTTC,TRBV19,TRBD2,TRBJ2-1,once
CASSDTGTGKAYTF,TGTGCCAGCAGTGACACCGGGACAGGGAAGGCGTACACCTTC,TRBV9,TRBD1,TRBJ1-2,NA
CASREDRRYGYTF,TGTGCCAGTAGGGAGGACAGGCGTTATGGCTACACCTTC,TRBV19,TRBD1,TRBJ1-2,NA
CASSGGTGIHEQYF,TGTGCCAGCAGCGGGGGGACAGGGATCCACGAGCAGTACTTC,TRBV9,TRBD1,TRBJ2-7,once
CASGEDRAHEQYF,TGTGCTAGTGGTGAGGACAGGGCCCACGAGCAGTACTTC,TRBV12-5,TRBD1,TRBJ2-7,NA
CATAGQQNTEAFF,TGTGCCACCGCGGGGCAGCAGAACACTGAAGCTTTCTTT,TRBV15,NA,TRBJ1-1,NA
CASGFFSGGARGPGYTF,TGTGCTAGTGGTTTCTTTTCAGGGGGCGCGCGGGGGCCCGGCTACACCTTC,TRBV12-5,TRBD1,TRBJ1-2,NA
CASSLQVSSEQYF,TGTGCCAGCAGCTTGCAGGTCAGTTCCGAGCAGTACTTC,TRBV7-2,NA,TRBJ2-7,NA
CASSGQGFTGELFF,TGCGCCAGCAGCGGACAGGGGTTCACCGGGGAGCTGTTTTTT,TRBV10-2,TRBD1,TRBJ2-2,NA
CATSGQGYGYTF,TGTGCCACCTCGGGACAGGGGTATGGCTACACCTTC,TRBV2,TRBD1,TRBJ1-2,once
CASTSFGLAGFRQFF,TGTGCCAGCACCTCTTTTGGGCTAGCGGGATTTCGGCAGTTCTTC,TRBV11-2,TRBD2,TRBJ2-1,NA
CASSQPQGSGNTIYF,TGTGCCAGCAGTCAACCGCAGGGGTCCGGAAACACCATATATTTT,TRBV7-2,NA,TRBJ1-3,NA